The 13 T cell receptor beta chains given below trace back to one sample, sequenced in a study of shared clonotypes between healthy human individuals. This table comes from immunoSEQ multiplex PCR, and its TCRdb copy is limited to in-frame clones, with some not included. The sample lists 600,000 to 750,000 clones, over 55% seen once, with around 1.7% in the top ten. The sample was memory CD4+ T cells sorted from blood. Stated subset: CD45RA-negative fraction. Receptors originate from a woman aged 25 to 39 in good health.

The chain joins TRBV6-6 to TRBJ2-3; 11 positions agree with TRBD1. The CDR3 runs to 16 residues. Germline CDR1 MNHNY, CDR2 SVGAGI (reference sequence). V lost 2 bases and J lost 4; bases outside the gene matches: 5. In nucleotides, the CDR3 is TGTGCCAGCAGTTACCTAGGACAGGGGGCCGCAGATACGCAGTATTTT. This gives the protein CASSYLGQGAADTQYF.

This chain joins TRBV2 and TRBJ2-3; D may be TRBD2 (6 bases). V was cut by 4 bases and J by 5 bases, with 10 bases left in between. Germline V gives CDR1 SNHLY, CDR2 FYNNEI. CDR3 length: 13 amino acids. The CDR3 region is CASSVDSGDTQYF. CDR3 nucleotides: TGTGCCAGCAGTGTTGATAGCGGAGATACGCAGTATTTT.

V gene TRBV27 combines with J gene TRBJ2-7; 7 nucleotides agree with TRBD1. The CDR3 runs 16 residues. Germline loops: CDR1 MNHEY, CDR2 SMNVEV (reference sequence). The junction had 13 bases not matched to a gene; V was cut back by 5 bases and J by 3 bases. The CDR3 region is CASSTKRQGRDYEQYF. CDR3 in DNA: TGTGCCAGCAGTACGAAACGACAGGGCAGGGACTACGAGCAGTACTTC.

The chain joins TRBV5-6 to TRBJ1-5, with no clear D. The CDR3 spans 17 residues. Per the germline V gene, CDR1 is SGHDT and CDR2 is YYEEEE. Trimming cost V 0 bases and J 2 bases, with 15 bases left between them. CDR3: CASSLAGEFFGNQPQHF. Here the CDR3 DNA reads TGTGCCAGCAGCTTGGCCGGGGAGTTTTTCGGCAATCAGCCCCAGCATTTT.

The chain combines TRBV6-5 with TRBJ1-2; D is perhaps TRBD1 (5 bases). The CDR3 length is 13 residues. V was trimmed by 6 bases and J by 5 bases, leaving 13 bases between them. Germline CDR1 reads MNHEY; CDR2 reads SVGAGI. The CDR3 here is CASRAGGSYGYTF. As DNA, the CDR3 is TGTGCCAGCAGGGCGGGGGGATCGTATGGCTACACCTTC.

The chain carries TRBV7-8 and TRBJ2-7; no firm D call. Germline V gives CDR1 SGHVS, CDR2 FQNEAQ. Deletions cut 5 bases from V and 0 bases from J, with 14 bases between. The CDR3 spans 15 residues. CDR3: CASSVTRILSYEQYF. The DNA of the CDR3 is TGTGCCAGCAGCGTCACAAGGATTCTCTCCTACGAGCAGTACTTC.

V gene TRBV9 combines with J gene TRBJ2-5, with D perhaps TRBD2 (6 bases). The ends were cut back, 7 bases at V and 5 bases at J, with 12 bases in the middle. This CDR3 is built from 12 residues. The germline gives CDR1 SGDLS, CDR2 YYNGEE. CDR3: CASSGGGETQYF. CDR3 in DNA: TGTGCCAGCTCCGGGGGAGGCGAGACCCAGTACTTC.

V gene TRBV28 combines with J gene TRBJ2-1; TRBD2 matches at 14 bases. CDR1 and CDR2 from the germline V gene are MDHEN and SYDVKM. J gave up 9 bases and V 6 bases, and 7 bases lay outside the gene matches. CDR3 size: 15 residues. CDR3 coding DNA: TGTGCCAGCAGGCCCGGGACTAGCGGGAGTGGTGAGCAGTTCTTC. Translation: CASRPGTSGSGEQFF.

The gene calls are TRBV7-2 and TRBJ1-3; D call uncertain. Germline CDR1 SGHTA, CDR2 FQGNSA. V lost 4 bases and J lost 0, with 13 bases in between. This CDR3 comprises 16 residues. The CDR3 loop reads CASSSKTPSSGNTIYF. The CDR3 DNA follows: TGTGCCAGCAGCTCGAAGACACCAAGCTCTGGAAACACCATATATTTT.

The chain combines TRBV5-8 with TRBJ1-5, with D perhaps matching TRBD1 (5 bases). Germline CDR1 and CDR2: SGHTS and YDEGEE. Trimming stripped 2 bases from V and 8 bases from J, with 8 bases between. The CDR3 totals 12 residues. CDR3: CASSLGEKPQHF. CDR3 sequence (DNA): TGTGCCAGCAGCTTAGGGGAAAAGCCCCAGCATTTT.

The chain uses TRBV13 and TRBJ2-7; D is undetermined. CDR1 is PRHDT, CDR2 FYEKMQ, per germline (reference sequence). The germline V and J ends were trimmed by 5 bases and 0 bases, with 11 bases remaining between them. This CDR3 region has 14 residues. As DNA, the CDR3 is TGTGCCAGCAGCGTTGGCTACAACTCCTACGAGCAGTACTTC. This encodes CASSVGYNSYEQYF.

The chain employs TRBV28 and TRBJ2-7; D ambiguous. Trimming took 6 bases from V and 0 from J, leaving 15 bases between them. Germline CDR1 is MDHEN and CDR2 is SYDVKM. The CDR3 length is 15 residues. The CDR3 nucleotides are TGTGCCAGCAGCCTAGACGGCCCCCTCTCCTACGAGCAGTACTTC. It encodes CASSLDGPLSYEQYF.

This clone came up once. The chain has TRBV10-3 and TRBJ2-3; 12 bases fit TRBD2. This CDR3 is 16 amino acids long. Germline V gene data show CDR1 as ENHRY and CDR2 as SYGVKD. Trimming at V came to 2 bases and at J to 2 bases, leaving 2 bases not matched to a gene. CDR3 sequence reads: CAISEGLAGLTDTQYF. The CDR3 nucleotides read TGTGCCATCAGTGAGGGACTAGCGGGACTCACAGATACGCAGTATTTT.